This record covers a single T cell receptor (beta chain). Its antigen is unknown. At one boundary the junction diverges from the germline segment, which might be a read error. This CDR3 region has 18 residues. Germline V gene sequence: CDR1 ENHRY, CDR2 SYGVKD. The entry originates in a study of T cells in Graves' hyperthyroidism and ophthalmopathy. General observations from the study: For ophthalmopathy, model prediction preceded onset by a median 6.5 months.

TCR beta CDR3 regions were amplified from RNA. TCR CDR3 underwent first-round RT-PCR with the HTBI primer set. TCRdb independently ran MiXCR on the multiplex PCR reads; one entry per CDR3 protein. The top ten clones hold around 8% of a sample with 500,000 to 600,000 distinct CDR3 sequences, 46% of them seen once. Each diagnosis drew on symptoms, thyroxine, TRAb, thyroid ultrasound and orbital computed tomography findings. The sample was peripheral blood or thyroid tissue (not recorded which). The rearrangement uses TRBV10-3 and TRBJ1-5, with 8 bases matching TRBD1. The clonotype was recovered from a woman between 18 and 30 years old with Graves' hyperthyroidism. This CDR3 reads CAITEGTGPADSNQPQHF. In DNA form, the CDR3 reads TGTGCCATCACCGAAGGGACAGGTCCGGCAGATAGCAATCAGCCCCAGCATTTC.